This T cell receptor beta chain is drawn from a study of monozygotic twins with inflammatory bowel disease. Whole blood without T cell sorting served as the source of isolated total RNA. The CDR3 sequence is 13 residues long. The germline V gene has CDR1 SQVTM and CDR2 ANQGSEA. TCRdb processed the 5' RACE reads again and assigns one entry to each CDR3 protein, with no DNA. The sample yields 300,000 to 350,000 distinct CDR3 sequences, of which the top ten take up under 2.5%. Sequenced material: blood. The source of this sequence is a human donor with ulcerative colitis or Crohn's disease, or a healthy co-twin of an affected twin (not recorded which). The chain carries TRBV29-1 and TRBJ1-1; with no DNA, the TCRdb D assignment of TRBD1 cannot be verified. CDR3 amino acids: CSVRQGGNTEAFF.